The present T cell receptor beta chain was sequenced within a study of control samples from healthy donors and cancer patients. Trimming took 6 bases from V and 1 from J, leaving 8 bases between them. This CDR3 contains 13 residues. CDR1 is ENHRY and CDR2 is SYGVKD in the germline V gene. Sequencing was performed with immunoSEQ multiplex PCR; in TCRdb, only in-frame clones are kept and a portion is missing. The sample has about 110,000 clones; 88% are singletons. The sequence was collected from a woman aged 55 to 70 with lung cancer. This rearrangement joins TRBV10-3 to TRBJ2-3; D unclear. The source material was PBMCs. The chain's CDR3 is CAISPPGTDTQYF. DNA of the CDR3: TGTGCCATCAGCCCCCCGGGCACAGATACGCAGTATTTT.